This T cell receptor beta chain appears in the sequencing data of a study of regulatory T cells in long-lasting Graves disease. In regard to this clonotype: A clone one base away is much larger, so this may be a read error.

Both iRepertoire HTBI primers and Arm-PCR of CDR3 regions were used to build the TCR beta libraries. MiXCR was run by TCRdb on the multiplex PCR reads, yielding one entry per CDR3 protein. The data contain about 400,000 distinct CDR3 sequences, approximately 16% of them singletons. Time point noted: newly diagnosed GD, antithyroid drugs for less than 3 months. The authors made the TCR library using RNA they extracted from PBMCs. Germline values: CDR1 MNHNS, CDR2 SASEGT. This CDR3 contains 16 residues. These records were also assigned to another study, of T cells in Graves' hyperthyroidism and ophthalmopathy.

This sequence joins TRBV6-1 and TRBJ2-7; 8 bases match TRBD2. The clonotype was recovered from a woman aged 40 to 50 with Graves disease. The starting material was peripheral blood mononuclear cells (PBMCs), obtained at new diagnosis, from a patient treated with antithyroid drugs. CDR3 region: CASSYRRTSWDPEQHF. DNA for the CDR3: TGTGCCAGCAGTTACCGACGGACTAGCTGGGACCCCGAGCAGCACTTC.